A selection of T cell receptor beta chains follows, all from one sample in a study of T cells in Graves' hyperthyroidism and ophthalmopathy. TCRdb fed the multiplex PCR reads into MiXCR, producing one record per CDR3 protein. The sample contains roughly 570,000 distinct CDR3 sequences, roughly 50% of which appear only once. The sequencing sample was made of peripheral blood or thyroid tissue (not recorded which). The receptors derive from a woman aged 18-29 years with Graves' hyperthyroidism. CDR3s include the opening cysteine and the closing phenylalanine or tryptophan. The D gene is left open where the match is weak. For some rows the clone size is stated as once, few or many, or as a class when expanded; others skip it.

.	TRBJ1-5	14	TRBV2	.	TGTGCCAGCTCTGACGGGCCCGACAATCAGCCCCAGCATTTT	CASSDGPDNQPQHF
many	TRBJ2-3	16	TRBV15	.	TGTGCCACCAGCAGAGTGTGGGGGGGCACTTCGGATACGCAGTATTTT	CATSRVWGGTSDTQYF
many	TRBJ2-7	15	TRBV9	TRBD1	TGTGCCAGCAGCGCCCCCGGGACAGGGCGACACGAGCAGTACTTC	CASSAPGTGRHEQYF
.	TRBJ2-7	14	TRBV15	.	TGTGCCACCAGCAGTAAGCGGGTCTCCTACGAGCAGTACTTC	CATSSKRVSYEQYF
.	TRBJ2-7	15	TRBV27	TRBD1	TGTGCCAGCCGCGCAACCGGGACAGGTCGCTACGAGCAGTACTTC	CASRATGTGRYEQYF
many	TRBJ2-5	14	TRBV7-9	.	TGTGCCAGCAGCTTAGTCCCTAGCCCAGAGACCCAGTACTTC	CASSLVPSPETQYF
.	TRBJ1-1	15	TRBV6-8	TRBD1	TGTGCCAGCGGGGTTGACAGGGGAATGAACACTGAAGCTTTCTTT	CASGVDRGMNTEAFF
many	TRBJ1-1	18	TRBV20-1	.	TGCAGTGCTAGAGTTATTAATTGGGCGGTCCGGTTGAACACTGAAGCTTTCTTT	CSARVINWAVRLNTEAFF
many	TRBJ2-7	13	TRBV27	.	TGTGCCAGCAGTTTGACAGGAACTTACGAGCAGTACTTC	CASSLTGTYEQYF
.	TRBJ2-2	17	TRBV27	TRBD2	TGTGCCAGCAGTTTTCCCGGACTAGCGGGAGGGACCGGGGAGCTGTTTTTT	CASSFPGLAGGTGELFF
many	TRBJ1-1	15	TRBV20-1	TRBD1	TGCAGTGCTAGAGTGCGGGACAGGGGGAACACTGAAGCTTTCTTT	CSARVRDRGNTEAFF
.	TRBJ1-1	11	TRBV6-1	.	TGTGCCAGCATTGCGGACACTGAAGCTTTCTTT	CASIADTEAFF
many	TRBJ2-1	15	TRBV29-1	TRBD2	TGCAGCGTTGTAGGACTAGCGGGGGGGCTCAATGAGCAGTTCTTC	CSVVGLAGGLNEQFF
few	TRBJ2-5	15	TRBV5-6	TRBD1	TGTGCCAGCAGGTTTAGAGGGGGCGCGGGAGAGACCCAGTACTTC	CASRFRGGAGETQYF
many	TRBJ1-2	14	TRBV7-9	.	TGTGCCAGCAGCTTAGTGTCGGTGTTGCATGGCTACACCTTC	CASSLVSVLHGYTF
many	TRBJ2-7	13	TRBV19	TRBD1	TGTGCCAGCGGGACAGGGCCCTCCTACGAGCAGTACTTC	CASGTGPSYEQYF
.	TRBJ1-1	14	TRBV2	TRBD1	TGTGCCAGCAGGAACCAGGGGGTGAACACTGAAGCTTTCTTT	CASRNQGVNTEAFF
.	TRBJ1-6	16	TRBV5-4	TRBD1	TGTGCCAGCAGCTATACACAGGGGGCGGGTGATTCACCCCTCCACTTT	CASSYTQGAGDSPLHF
many	TRBJ1-4	14	TRBV20-1	.	TGCAGTGCCACCCGCAGCGGCCCTAATGAAAAACTGTTTTTT	CSATRSGPNEKLFF
.	TRBJ1-4	16	TRBV15	.	TGTGCCACCAGCAGATCCCGGGACATGAAGAATGAAAAACTGTTTTTT	CATSRSRDMKNEKLFF
many	TRBJ1-1	13	TRBV6-6	.	TGTGCCAGCAGTTACACACAGAACACTGAAGCTTTCTTT	CASSYTQNTEAFF
many	TRBJ1-6	13	TRBV29-1	.	TGCAGCGTGAGACAGGCTTATAATTCACCCCTCCACTTT	CSVRQAYNSPLHF
many	TRBJ2-7	14	TRBV6-1	.	TGTGCCAGCAGTCGGGAGAGAGGGTTCGACGAGCAGTACTTC	CASSRERGFDEQYF
once	TRBJ1-5	15	TRBV20-1	TRBD1	TGCAGTGCCAACCCCGGGACAGGGGGCAATCAGCCCCAGCATTTT	CSANPGTGGNQPQHF
many	TRBJ2-5	17	TRBV19	TRBD2	TGTGCCACGCGGGGGGGACTAGCGGGGACTTACCAAGAGACCCAGTACTTC	CATRGGLAGTYQETQYF
many	TRBJ2-7	14	TRBV27	TRBD1	TGTGCCAGCAGTGAGGACAGGGTCTCCTACGAGCAGTACTTC	CASSEDRVSYEQYF
.	TRBJ1-5	14	TRBV6-2/TRBV6-3	.	TGTGCCAGCAGGACTTATTATAGCAATCAGCCCCAGCATTTT	CASRTYYSNQPQHF
few	TRBJ2-6	8	TRBV20-1	.	TGCAGTGCTAGAGATCTGACTTTC	CSARDLTF
.	TRBJ2-3	15	TRBV24-1	.	TGTGCCACCAGTTCCCCAGCACCGGGAGCAGATACGCAGTATTTT	CATSSPAPGADTQYF
many	TRBJ1-1	19	TRBV7-9	.	TGTGCCAGCAGCCCGACAGGAGAACTCCTAGAGGGGATGAACACTGAAGCTTTCTTT	CASSPTGELLEGMNTEAFF
many	TRBJ1-1	13	TRBV19	.	TGTGCCAGTAGTATCCTTGCGGGCACTGAAGCTTTCTTT	CASSILAGTEAFF
many	TRBJ1-1	16	TRBV7-3	TRBD1	TGTGCCAGCAGCTTAAGGGGACAGGGGTCAAACACTGAAGCTTTCTTT	CASSLRGQGSNTEAFF
.	TRBJ2-5	15	TRBV15	TRBD2	TGTGCCACCAGCAGAGCGGGACGGGGAGGGGAGACCCAGTACTTC	CATSRAGRGGETQYF
.	TRBJ2-2	16	TRBV10-3	TRBD2	TGTGCCATCGATCAGGTAGCGGGACGAAACACCGGGGGGCTGTTTTTT	CAIDQVAGRNTGGLFF
.	TRBJ1-1	14	TRBV4-1	.	TGCGCCAGCAGCCACACCGGGGCGCAGGCTGAAGCTTTCTTT	CASSHTGAQAEAFF
many	TRBJ2-7	19	TRBV6-6	TRBD2	TGTGCCAGCAGTTACTTGTTCGGCCTCCGGGGGGAGCGGGGCTACGAGCAGTACTTC	CASSYLFGLRGERGYEQYF
many	TRBJ2-2	13	TRBV14	.	TGTGCCAGCAGCGAGGAGCACACCGGGGAGCTGTTTTTT	CASSEEHTGELFF
few	TRBJ2-3	15	TRBV10-1	TRBD2	TGCGCCAGCAGTGAACTAGCGTTAAACACAGATACGCAGTATTTT	CASSELALNTDTQYF
many	TRBJ2-7	14	TRBV7-2	.	TGTGCCAGCAGCTTAAACAGGGAAAGCTACGAGCAGTACTTC	CASSLNRESYEQYF
.	TRBJ2-7	13	TRBV12-3/TRBV12-4	TRBD2	TGTGCCAGCAGTTTCGCGGGAGGGGTTGAGCAGTACTTC	CASSFAGGVEQYF
.	TRBJ2-7	13	TRBV20-1	.	TGCAGCCCGGGCGCAGTCGGCGAAGATGAGCAGTACTTC	CSPGAVGEDEQYF
many	TRBJ1-2	14	TRBV4-2	.	TGTGCCAGCAGCCAAGGCGTCGTGGGGGTGGGCTACACCTTC	CASSQGVVGVGYTF
once	TRBJ2-6	13	TRBV29-1	.	TGCAGCGTCGGTTGGGCTGGGGCCAACGTCCTGACTTTC	CSVGWAGANVLTF
many	TRBJ2-7	15	TRBV10-3	.	TGTGCCATCAGTGGGTTAGGCAGCACAGACTACGAGCAGTACTTC	CAISGLGSTDYEQYF
many	TRBJ2-2	14	TRBV10-3	.	TGTGCCATCAGTGAGAAGGGAGGCACCGGGGAGCTGTTTTTT	CAISEKGGTGELFF
.	TRBJ2-3	13	TRBV5-1	.	TGCGCCAGCAGCAGTACGGCCCACGATACGCAGTATTTT	CASSSTAHDTQYF
.	TRBJ2-1	13	TRBV7-7	.	TGTGCTAGCAGCTTAGAACTGGGCTATGAGCAGTTCTTC	CASSLELGYEQFF
.	TRBJ1-1	16	TRBV2	.	TGTGCCAGCAGTGAAGCGCATCGGGGGGCGCTAACTGAAGCTTTCTTT	CASSEAHRGALTEAFF
.	TRBJ2-7	16	TRBV19	TRBD2	TGTGCCAGTAGTACCCGACTAGCCGAGACCTACAATGAGCAGTACTTC	CASSTRLAETYNEQYF
many	TRBJ2-7	13	TRBV7-2	.	TGTGCCAGCAGCTTACTTAAGGACTACGAGCAGTACTTC	CASSLLKDYEQYF
once	TRBJ2-6	15	TRBV29-1	.	TGCAGCGTAGAAGTGGGGGCTACTGGGGCCAACGTCCTGACTTTC	CSVEVGATGANVLTF
.	TRBJ2-5	11	TRBV10-3	.	TGTGCCAGTAACTATGGGGAGACCCAGTACTTC	CASNYGETQYF
many	TRBJ2-7	12	TRBV20-1	.	TGCAGTGCTAGAGAACAGTCCTACGAGCAGTACTTC	CSAREQSYEQYF
.	TRBJ2-7	16	TRBV25-1	TRBD2	TGTGCCAGCAGTGAAGGGGCTAGCGGGAGGGCCCACGAGCAGTACTTC	CASSEGASGRAHEQYF
many	TRBJ1-1	15	TRBV15	TRBD1	TGTGCCACCAGCAGAGAAAAGCGATACAGGGGTGAAGCTTTCTTT	CATSREKRYRGEAFF